These 24 T cell receptor beta chains were sequenced from one sample in a study of T cell responses to AZD1222 COVID-19 vaccine. Libraries were prepared by immunoSEQ multiplex PCR; TCRdb keeps only in-frame clonotypes and omits some of them. The sample consists of around 94,000 clones, roughly nine tenths of them appearing once. The material was peripheral blood, obtained on day 0 of AZD1222 vaccination. The source of these receptors is an adult in good health.

V and J are TRBV19 and TRBJ1-5; D unresolved. Germline CDR1 LNHDA, CDR2 SQIVND (reference sequence). Trimming took 4 bases from V and 3 from J, leaving 4 bases between them. The CDR3 totals 12 residues. As DNA, the CDR3 is TGTGCCAGTAGTAGCTTCAATCAGCCCCAGCATTTT. Translated: CASSSFNQPQHF.

The chain recombines TRBV10-2 with TRBJ1-2; 8 positions agree with TRBD1. Germline CDR1 reads WSHSY; CDR2 reads SAAADI. There are 13 residues in the CDR3. V dropped 4 bases and J dropped 4; count of bases not matched to a gene: 2. The chain's CDR3 is CASSADRAYGYTF. The CDR3 DNA follows: TGCGCCAGCAGTGCGGACAGGGCCTATGGCTACACCTTC.

This chain joins TRBV29-1 and TRBJ1-2; D is ambiguous. CDR3 size: 13 residues. The germline V gene encodes CDR1 SQVTM and CDR2 ANQGSEA. V shed 4 bases and J shed 2 bases, with 11 bases lying between them. In nucleotides, the CDR3 is TGCAGCGTTGGCATCAGGAGCAACTATGGCTACACCTTC. Residues: CSVGIRSNYGYTF.

The chain carries TRBV18 and TRBJ2-5; TRBD2 matches at 13 bases. The germline gives CDR1 KGHSH, CDR2 LQKENI. CDR3 length equals 16 residues. The V gene end was trimmed by 1 base and the J gene end by 5 bases; junction bases not matched to a gene: 4. The CDR3 region is CASSPRLAGGPETQYF. CDR3 sequence (DNA): TGTGCCAGCTCACCACGACTAGCGGGGGGCCCGGAGACCCAGTACTTC.

This chain joins TRBV30 and TRBJ1-1; 10 bases are a match to TRBD1. After removal of 5 bases from V and 5 bases from J, the junction contained 5 bases not matched to a gene. Germline loops: CDR1 GTSNPN, CDR2 SVGIG (reference sequence). This CDR3 region has 13 residues. DNA for the CDR3: TGTGCCTGGGCCCGGGACAGGGGAACTGAAGCTTTCTTT. Its translation: CAWARDRGTEAFF.

In this sample, this clone turned up a few times. This chain joins TRBV2 and TRBJ1-1; D is possibly TRBD1 (5 bases). Germline V gene lookup returns CDR1 SNHLY and CDR2 FYNNEI. Trimming took off 0 bases at V and 5 bases at J, with 13 bases between the two ends. This CDR3 is 15 amino acids long. The CDR3 nucleotides are TGTGCCAGCAGTGAAGCAGACGTGGGGCCTACTGAAGCTTTCTTT. It translates to CASSEADVGPTEAFF.

V usage is TRBV28 and J usage is TRBJ1-3, with a tentative D call TRBD1 (5 bases). The V gene lost 6 bases and the J gene lost 7 bases, with 10 bases spanning the gap. Germline values: CDR1 MDHEN, CDR2 SYDVKM. This CDR3 has 12 residues. The CDR3 DNA follows: TGTGCCAGCAGAGAGGGGTACAACACCATATATTTT. Translating gives CASREGYNTIYF.

The chain links TRBV3-1 (or the pseudogene TRBV3-2) to TRBJ1-1; no reliable D call. Germline V lookup: CDR1 LGHDT, CDR2 YNNKEL (reference sequence). The CDR3 length is 13 residues. V lost 1 base and J lost 7, with 10 bases in between. The CDR3 region has the DNA TGTGCCAGCAGCCAAGGAACGAGGTTTGAAGCTTTCTTT. It yields the protein CASSQGTRFEAFF.

This clone was recorded only once. This chain joins TRBV9 and TRBJ2-1, with 11 bases matching TRBD2. This CDR3 has 19 residues. V shed 0 bases, J shed 3 bases, and the junction held 11 bases outside the gene matches. The V gene's germline CDR1 is SGDLS and CDR2 YYNGEE. The CDR3 coding sequence is TGTGCCAGCAGCGTAGTAGAACTAGCGGGGGCCGGGGACTACAATGAGCAGTTCTTC. This translates into CASSVVELAGAGDYNEQFF.

The V call is TRBV7-8, the J call TRBJ2-1; 8 nucleotides match TRBD2. V lost 6 bases, J lost 7 bases, and 5 bases stayed unmatched. The CDR3 totals 13 residues. The germline V gene has CDR1 SGHVS and CDR2 FQNEAQ. This chain's CDR3 is CASSGLAQNEQFF. The CDR3 region has the DNA TGTGCCAGCAGTGGACTAGCCCAGAATGAGCAGTTCTTC. Complete variable domain (other parts from reference TRBV7-8 and TRBJ2-1): GAGVSQSPRYKVAKRGQDVALRCDPISGHVSLFWYQQALGQGPEFLTYFQNEAQLDKSGLPSDRFFAERPEGSVSTLKIQRTQQEDSAVYLCASSGLAQNEQFFGPGTRLTVL.

The table lists this clone with a count of one. This rearrangement joins TRBV3-1 (or the pseudogene TRBV3-2) to TRBJ2-2, with D tentatively TRBD1 or TRBD2 (6 bases each). Germline assignment: CDR1 LGHDT and CDR2 YNNKEL (reference sequence). The V end was cut by 4 bases, the J end by 5 bases, with 14 bases between. The CDR3 is 15 residues long. The CDR3 DNA reads TGTGCCAGCAGCCTCGCCGGGGGCCGGACCGGGGAGCTGTTTTTT. This sequence encodes CASSLAGGRTGELFF.

The chain uses TRBV19 and TRBJ1-4, with D perhaps TRBD1 (5 bases). Germline-derived CDR1 and CDR2 are LNHDA and SQIVND (reference sequence). Trimming removed 6 bases from V and 8 bases from J, with 19 bases in between. The CDR3 has 15 residues. The DNA for the CDR3 is TGTGCCAGTAGCCGCATCGGGTCGGAGGGGGAAAAACTGTTTTTT. Amino acids: CASSRIGSEGEKLFF. Full variable domain (rest looked up from reference TRBV19 and TRBJ1-4): DGGITQSPKYLFRKEGQNVTLSCEQNLNHDAMYWYRQDPGQGLRLIYYSQIVNDFQKGDIAEGYSVSREKKESFPLTVTSAQKNPTAFYLCASSRIGSEGEKLFFGSGTQLSVL.

By its share, this clone is medium-sized. This sequence joins TRBV6-2 or TRBV6-3 and TRBJ2-1, with a possible D match to TRBD2 (5 bases). The germline V gene has CDR1 MNHEY and CDR2 SVGEGT. The V end was cut by 2 bases, the J end by 3 bases, with 8 bases between. The CDR3 extends over 14 amino acids. The CDR3 is CASSYQADYNEQFF. The CDR3 DNA reads TGTGCCAGCAGTTACCAAGCGGACTACAATGAGCAGTTCTTC.

The chain uses TRBV5-4 and TRBJ1-4; possible D gene TRBD1, 5 bases. This CDR3 contains 16 residues. The germline V gene encodes CDR1 SGHNT and CDR2 YYREEE (reference sequence). Trimming removed 4 bases from V and 5 bases from J, with 18 bases in between. CDR3 amino acids: CASSPAAGTGNEKLFF. Written as DNA, the CDR3 is TGTGCCAGCAGCCCAGCCGCCGGGACTGGGAATGAAAAACTGTTTTTT.

V is TRBV3-1 (or the pseudogene TRBV3-2) and J is TRBJ1-1; 8 bases agree with TRBD1. Germline V lookup: CDR1 LGHDT, CDR2 YNNKEL (reference sequence). The ends lost 5 bases at V and 1 base at J; junction bases unmatched: 9. CDR3 length: 16 amino acids. The CDR3 is CASSSPTGGTNTEAFF. CDR3 sequence (DNA): TGTGCCAGCAGCTCGCCCACAGGGGGGACGAACACTGAAGCTTTCTTT.

Remarks on this clone: A read error may account for a junction end that differs from germline. This chain links TRBV5-1 with TRBJ1-1, with a tentative D call TRBD1 (6 bases). This CDR3 has 12 residues. Germline CDR1 and CDR2: SGHRS and YFSETQ. The CDR3 reads CASSPSGAEAFF. CDR3 nucleotides: TGCGCCAGCAGCCCGTCAGGGGCTGAGGCTTTCTTT.

In its sample, this clone was seen once. V and J are TRBV9 and TRBJ2-3; 9 bases fit TRBD2. The CDR3 loop spans 16 amino acids. Germline CDR1 and CDR2: SGDLS and YYNGEE. V lost 0 bases, J lost 1 base, and 3 bases stayed unmatched. The CDR3 here is CASSVGRGGRTDTQYF. For the CDR3, the DNA is TGTGCCAGCAGCGTAGGGCGGGGGGGCCGCACAGATACGCAGTATTTT.

The V call is TRBV12-3 or TRBV12-4, the J call TRBJ1-2, with 7 bases lining up with TRBD1. The CDR3 runs 13 residues. V was clipped by 10 bases and J by 7 bases; unmatched bases: 12. The CDR3 sequence: CATRPRRGVGYTF. The DNA of the CDR3 is TGTGCCACCCGCCCCCGCAGGGGGGTTGGCTACACCTTC.

The chain links TRBV5-6 to TRBJ1-4, with D perhaps TRBD1 (6 bases). The germline V gene has CDR1 SGHDT and CDR2 YYEEEE. V was shortened by 4 bases and J by 4 bases, with 11 bases between the two germline ends. There are 14 residues in the CDR3. The CDR3 nucleotides read TGTGCCAGCAGCATCGGGACATTTAATGAAAAACTGTTTTTT. Encoded protein: CASSIGTFNEKLFF.

The gene calls are TRBV2 and TRBJ1-3, with unresolved D. The CDR3 extends over 17 amino acids. V lost 4 bases and J 4 bases, leaving 20 bases between the germline ends. Germline loops: CDR1 SNHLY, CDR2 FYNNEI. The CDR3 bases are TGTGCCAGCAGTGGCGGCCCTACGGTCACGCGAGGAAACACCATATATTTT. Protein: CASSGGPTVTRGNTIYF.

This clone came up once. The V and J genes are TRBV7-3 and TRBJ1-2, with 11 bases fitting TRBD1. The J segment lost 3 bases and the V segment lost 5 bases, leaving 5 bases of the junction unmatched. Germline CDR1 reads SGHTA; CDR2 reads FQGTGA. The CDR3 is 15 residues long. Written as DNA, the CDR3 is TGTGCCAGCAGCGCCTGGGACAGGGGGGACTATGGCTACACCTTC. Amino acid sequence: CASSAWDRGDYGYTF.

The genes are TRBV6-5 and TRBJ1-2; 9 bases map to TRBD1. Germline values: CDR1 MNHEY, CDR2 SVGAGI. CDR3 length: 14 residues. J gave up 6 bases and V 6 bases, and 8 bases lay outside the gene matches. The CDR3 DNA is TGTGCCAGCAGCCCCGGGACAGGGTGGAATGGCTACACCTTC. Protein: CASSPGTGWNGYTF.

This clone was recorded only once. This chain uses TRBV5-5 with TRBJ1-2; D call uncertain. CDR3 length equals 15 residues. Germline V gives CDR1 SGHKS, CDR2 YYEKEE (reference sequence). The V end was cut by 0 bases, the J end by 2 bases, with 11 bases between. In nucleotides, the CDR3 is TGTGCCAGCAGCTTGGTTTCTCAGTCCAACTATGGCTACACCTTC. Its protein product is CASSLVSQSNYGYTF.

The CDR3 is CASSPGIRGARWRQETQYF. CDR3 sequence (DNA): TGTGCCAGCTCACCGGGAATCCGGGGGGCGCGGTGGCGCCAAGAGACCCAGTACTTC. This chain connects TRBV18 to TRBJ2-5; D perhaps matches TRBD2 (7 bases). The CDR3 spans 19 residues. The V gene's germline CDR1 is KGHSH and CDR2 LQKENI. V was clipped by 3 bases and J by 1 base, with 24 bases between them.